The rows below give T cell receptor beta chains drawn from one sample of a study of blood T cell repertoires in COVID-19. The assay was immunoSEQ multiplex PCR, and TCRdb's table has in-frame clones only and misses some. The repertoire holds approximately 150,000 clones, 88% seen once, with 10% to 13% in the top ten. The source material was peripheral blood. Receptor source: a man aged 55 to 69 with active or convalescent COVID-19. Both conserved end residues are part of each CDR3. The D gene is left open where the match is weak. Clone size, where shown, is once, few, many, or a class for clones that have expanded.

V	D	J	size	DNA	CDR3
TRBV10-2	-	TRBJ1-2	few	TGCGCCAGCAGCGATTTCGACAGGCACTATGGCTACACCTTC	CASSDFDRHYGYTF
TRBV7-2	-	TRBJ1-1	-	TGTGCCAGCAGCCCCACCGTCAGGGGCGGGACTGAAGCTTTCTTT	CASSPTVRGGTEAFF
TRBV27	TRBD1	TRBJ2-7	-	TGTGCCAGCAGTTTAAAGGGGGCGTCCTACGAGCAGTACTTC	CASSLKGASYEQYF
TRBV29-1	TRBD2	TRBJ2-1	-	TGCAGCGTTGAAGATTTTGGGCGGGAGTGGGGCAATGAGCAGTTCTTC	CSVEDFGREWGNEQFF
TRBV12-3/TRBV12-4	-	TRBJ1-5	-	TGTGCCAGCAAAAAGGAGTACAATCAGCCCCAGCATTTT	CASKKEYNQPQHF
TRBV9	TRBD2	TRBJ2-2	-	TGTGCCAGCAGCGTAGTCCCTAGCGGGATGGCCGGGGAGCTGTTTTTT	CASSVVPSGMAGELFF
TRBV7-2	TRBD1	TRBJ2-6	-	TGTGCCAGCAGCCGTGACAGGGCTGGGGCCAACGTCCTGACTTTC	CASSRDRAGANVLTF
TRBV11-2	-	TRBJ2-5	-	TGTGCCAGCAGCACAGGGGGGGCCCCCGCTCAAGAGACCCAGTACTTC	CASSTGGAPAQETQYF
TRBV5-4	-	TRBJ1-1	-	TGTGCCAGCAGCTTGTCTACGGGGATGATCGCTGAAGCTTTCTTT	CASSLSTGMIAEAFF
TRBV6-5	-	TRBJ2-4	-	TGTGCCAGCAGTTACTCTGGGGGCGGGATTCAGTACTTC	CASSYSGGGIQYF
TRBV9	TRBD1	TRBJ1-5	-	TGTGCCAGCAGCGTAGGAGGGGGCGGCAATCAGCCCCAGCATTTT	CASSVGGGGNQPQHF
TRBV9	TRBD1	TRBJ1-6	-	TGTGCCAGCAGCGTAGGACAGGGGGGATATAATTCACCCCTCCACTTT	CASSVGQGGYNSPLHF
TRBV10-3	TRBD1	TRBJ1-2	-	TGTGCCATCAGATCGGACAGGGCCTATGGCTACACCTTC	CAIRSDRAYGYTF
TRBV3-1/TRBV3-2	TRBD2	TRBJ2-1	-	TGTGCCAGCAGCCAAGGGTATCGGACTAGCGGGAGGGCCGGATCCAATGAGCAGTTCTTC	CASSQGYRTSGRAGSNEQFF
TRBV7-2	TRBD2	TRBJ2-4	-	TGTGCCAGCGGGGCGGGAGGCTCCAAAAACATTCAGTACTTC	CASGAGGSKNIQYF
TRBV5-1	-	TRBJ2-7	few	TGCGCCAGCAGCTTGGACGGGTTTAGCTCCTACGAGCAGTACTTC	CASSLDGFSSYEQYF
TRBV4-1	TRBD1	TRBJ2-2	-	TGCGCCAGCAGCCGACAGGGCGCCGGGGAGCTGTTTTTT	CASSRQGAGELFF
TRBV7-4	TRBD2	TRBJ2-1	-	TGTGCCAGCAGCTTAAAGGGACGGAAAGTAGCGGGAGGAGGTGGGAATGAGCAGTTCTTC	CASSLKGRKVAGGGGNEQFF
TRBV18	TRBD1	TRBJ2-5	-	TGTGCCAGCTCACCCGAGACAGGGTCGGGGAAGACCCAGTACTTC	CASSPETGSGKTQYF
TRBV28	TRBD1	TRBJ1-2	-	TGTGCCAGCAGTCCGGGGACAGGGGGCCTTAACTATGGCTACACCTTC	CASSPGTGGLNYGYTF
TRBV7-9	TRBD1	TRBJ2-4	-	TGTGCCAGCAGCTTAGGGGACAGGGGTTTCGTGGACATTCAGTACTTC	CASSLGDRGFVDIQYF
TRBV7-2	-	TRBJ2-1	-	TGTGCCAGCAGCGCCACACGGGGTTACTACAATGAGCAGTTCTTC	CASSATRGYYNEQFF
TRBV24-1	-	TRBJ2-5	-	TGTGCCACCAGTGATTTGCCCGGGGAAAGGAGACAAGAGACCCAGTACTTC	CATSDLPGERRQETQYF